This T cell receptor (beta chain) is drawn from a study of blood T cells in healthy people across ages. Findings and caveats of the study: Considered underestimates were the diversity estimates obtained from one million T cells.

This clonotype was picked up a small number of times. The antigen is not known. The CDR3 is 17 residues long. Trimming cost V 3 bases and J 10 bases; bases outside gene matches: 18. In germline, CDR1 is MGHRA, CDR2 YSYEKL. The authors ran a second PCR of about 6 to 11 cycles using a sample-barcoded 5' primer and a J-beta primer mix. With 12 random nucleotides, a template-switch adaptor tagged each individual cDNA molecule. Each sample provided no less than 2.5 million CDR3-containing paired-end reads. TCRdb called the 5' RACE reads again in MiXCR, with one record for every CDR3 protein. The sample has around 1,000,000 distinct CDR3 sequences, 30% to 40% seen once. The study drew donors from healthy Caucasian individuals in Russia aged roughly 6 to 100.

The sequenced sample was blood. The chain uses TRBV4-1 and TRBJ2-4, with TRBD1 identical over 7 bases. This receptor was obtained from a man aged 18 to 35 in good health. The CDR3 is CASSHKLGGGQIGIQYF. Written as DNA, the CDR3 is TGCGCCAGCAGCCACAAGTTGGGTGGGGGACAGATAGGGATTCAGTACTTC.